This T cell receptor beta chain originates from a study of T-cell memory formation after mild COVID-19. TCRdb reanalysed the 5' RACE reads using MiXCR and keeps one entry per CDR3 protein. This sample has around 440,000 distinct CDR3 sequences, with 15% to 20% found just once. CDR3 length equals 15 residues. The V gene lost 0 bases and the J gene lost 0 bases, with 10 bases spanning the gap. CDR1 is SGHRS, CDR2 YFSETQ, per germline. The clonotype comes from an adult woman who had mild COVID-19 (a few samples of this study predate the infection). Cell type and time point are not known. This sequence joins TRBV5-1 and TRBJ2-7, with D maybe TRBD1 (6 bases). Input material: PBMCs or a T cell subset sorted from them (not recorded which). This CDR3 is CASSLDPGASYEQYF. The CDR3, as DNA: TGCGCCAGCAGCTTGGACCCAGGGGCCTCCTACGAGCAGTACTTC.